One sample yielded the 30 T cell receptor beta chains listed below, sequenced in a study of blood T cells in healthy people across ages. Primers used in a second PCR of roughly 6 to 12 cycles were a sample-barcoded 5' primer and a J-beta primer mix. TCRdb called the 5' RACE reads again in MiXCR, with one record for every CDR3 protein. The profile shows some 1.5 million distinct CDR3 sequences, under 55% of them singletons. The source material was blood. The receptors were sampled from a woman between 18 and 29 years old in good health.

The chain combines TRBV29-1 with TRBJ2-5; D is uncertain. The CDR3 covers 12 residues. V was clipped by 2 bases and J by 1 base, with 5 bases between them. Per the germline V gene, CDR1 is SQVTM and CDR2 is ANQGSEA. The CDR3 sequence: CSVEFTQETQYF. In DNA, the CDR3 is TGCAGCGTTGAATTTACCCAAGAGACCCAGTACTTC.

J is TRBJ2-7 and V is TRBV20-1; 7 bases align to TRBD2. CDR1 and CDR2 from the germline V gene are DFQATT and SNEGSKA (reference sequence). This CDR3 is built from 13 residues. J lost 7 bases, V lost 3 bases, and 9 bases had no gene match. CDR3 region: CSASAGEINEQYF. The CDR3 nucleotides are TGCAGTGCTAGCGCGGGAGAGATAAATGAGCAGTACTTC.

This clonotype was observed a handful of times. This chain uses TRBV7-9 with TRBJ2-4, with D possibly being TRBD2 (6 bases). Looked up from germline, CDR1 is SEHNR and CDR2 is FQNEAQ (reference sequence). The CDR3 loop spans 12 amino acids. V was shortened by 5 bases and J by 13 bases, with 15 bases between the two germline ends. The CDR3 sequence is CASSPLGREQYF. The CDR3 nucleotides read TGTGCCAGCAGCCCCCTAGGACGGGAGCAGTACTTC.

This sequence joins TRBV9 and TRBJ2-4; maybe TRBD2 (5 bases). CDR3 size: 14 residues. The ends were cut back, 2 bases at V and 13 bases at J, with 19 bases in the middle. CDR1 SGDLS and CDR2 YYNGEE come from the germline V gene. CDR3: CASSVGGEISEQYF. The CDR3 DNA is TGTGCCAGCAGCGTGGGTGGGGAGATTAGTGAGCAGTACTTC.

This clonotype was seen a few times. The chain combines TRBV28 with TRBJ1-2, with 8 bases matching TRBD1. Per the germline V gene, CDR1 is MDHEN and CDR2 is SYDVKM. The CDR3 has 15 amino acids. With 5 bases clipped from V and 4 bases from J, the junction kept 9 bases outside the gene matches. The CDR3 sequence is CASSVPGQDPYGYTF. The CDR3 nucleotides are TGTGCCAGCAGTGTCCCGGGACAGGACCCCTATGGCTACACCTTC.

This clonotype was detected only a few times. The V and J genes are TRBV7-2 and TRBJ1-1, with D tentatively TRBD1 (5 bases). Trimming removed 1 base at V and 3 bases at J, with 12 bases between. CDR1 is SGHTA and CDR2 is FQGNSA in the germline V gene. The CDR3 is 15 residues long. The CDR3 nucleotides are TGTGCCAGCAGCTTAGAACCGGAGGGGTACACTGAAGCTTTCTTT. This gives the protein CASSLEPEGYTEAFF.

The sample holds a few counts of this clonotype. The gene calls are TRBV2 and TRBJ1-5; a possible D gene is TRBD1 (5 bases). Trimming cost V 5 bases and J 1 base, with 12 bases left between them. The length of the CDR3 is 15 residues. The germline CDR1 and CDR2 sequences are SNHLY and FYNNEI. The CDR3 region has the DNA TGTGCCAGCAGTACCCAGGGAGGAAGCAATCAGCCCCAGCATTTT. Protein product: CASSTQGGSNQPQHF.

The CDR3 DNA is TGTGCCAGCAGCCCGACAGGGGCGGGGGAAAAACTGTTTTTT. It encodes CASSPTGAGEKLFF. The chain couples TRBV7-2 to TRBJ1-4; 8 positions agree with TRBD1. The CDR3 totals 14 residues. The germline V gene has CDR1 SGHTA and CDR2 FQGNSA. V shed 5 bases, J shed 8 bases, and the junction held 7 bases outside the gene matches.

This chain uses TRBV20-1 with TRBJ2-6; D is unclear. This CDR3 spans 14 amino acids. Germline CDR1 DFQATT, CDR2 SNEGSKA (reference sequence). V lost 4 bases, J lost 0 bases, and 7 bases lay in between. The chain's CDR3 is CSATGVSGANVLTF. The CDR3 DNA follows: TGCAGTGCTACTGGGGTCTCTGGGGCCAACGTCCTGACTTTC.

This clonotype appeared many times. The CDR3 coding sequence is TGTGCCAGCAGCCCGGACAGGGGGGGACATAGCAATCAGCCCCAGCATTTT. Translating gives CASSPDRGGHSNQPQHF. The chain links TRBV12-3 or TRBV12-4 to TRBJ1-5, with 10 nucleotides matching TRBD1. The trim removed 6 bases at V and 0 bases at J, leaving 8 bases unmatched. This CDR3 is built from 17 residues.

The genes are TRBV20-1 and TRBJ2-3; 9 bases align to TRBD2. The V gene's germline CDR1 is DFQATT and CDR2 SNEGSKA (reference sequence). The V and J ends lost 1 base and 6 bases, in that order; junction bases with no gene match: 14. CDR3 size: 17 residues. The CDR3 spells CSARVPSGGRAQDTQYF. CDR3 in DNA: TGCAGTGCTAGAGTACCGAGTGGCGGGAGGGCTCAGGATACGCAGTATTTT.

This clonotype was counted between two and nine times. V is TRBV5-1 and J is TRBJ2-1, with D unresolved. This CDR3 contains 15 residues. CDR1 and CDR2 from the germline V gene are SGHRS and YFSETQ. Trimming removed 0 bases from V and 3 bases from J, with 10 bases in between. The CDR3 loop is CASSLDGANYNEQFF. The CDR3 nucleotides are TGCGCCAGCAGCTTGGATGGCGCCAACTACAATGAGCAGTTCTTC.

The chain employs TRBV20-1 and TRBJ2-1; 12 positions match TRBD2. Germline V gene lookup returns CDR1 DFQATT and CDR2 SNEGSKA (reference sequence). The CDR3 runs 15 residues. Losses at the gene ends were 6 bases for V and 0 bases for J; bases not matched to a gene: 3. CDR3 sequence (DNA): TGCAGTGCCAAACTAGCGGGAGGCTCCTACAATGAGCAGTTCTTC. It translates to CSAKLAGGSYNEQFF.

This chain joins TRBV7-2 and TRBJ2-1, with 15 bases that match TRBD2. From germline, CDR1 is SGHTA and CDR2 FQGNSA. With 4 bases clipped from V and 13 bases from J, the junction kept 14 bases outside the gene matches. The length of the CDR3 is 17 residues. CDR3 protein: CASSSPGLAGGWETQFF. In nucleotides, the CDR3 is TGTGCCAGCAGCTCCCCGGGACTAGCGGGAGGTTGGGAGACCCAGTTCTTC.

This chain uses TRBV7-2 with TRBJ2-3, with D possibly matching TRBD1 (6 bases). The CDR3 has 13 amino acids. With 3 bases removed from V and 7 bases from J, the gap between germline ends came to 11 bases. Germline CDR1 and CDR2: SGHTA and FQGNSA. CDR3 coding DNA: TGTGCCAGCAGCTTCCAGGGGCCCAATACGCAGTATTTT. It encodes CASSFQGPNTQYF.

The DNA of the CDR3 is TGTGCCAGCAGCGTAGGAGGGCAGGAAGCTTTCTTT. Translated: CASSVGGQEAFF. V and J are TRBV9 and TRBJ1-1, with D hard to call. V was clipped by 0 bases and J by 8 bases, with 8 bases between them. The CDR3 loop spans 12 amino acids. In germline, CDR1 is SGDLS, CDR2 YYNGEE. Based on the CDR3 plus reference TRBV9 and TRBJ1-1, the full variable domain is DSGVTQTPKHLITATGQRVTLRCSPRSGDLSVYWYQQSLDQGLQFLIQYYNGEERAKGNILERFSAQQFPDLHSELNLSSLELGDSALYFCASSVGGQEAFFGQGTRLTVV.

This chain uses TRBV7-2 with TRBJ2-7; D is uncertain. V lost 5 bases and J 0 bases, leaving 17 bases between the germline ends. The length of the CDR3 is 16 residues. Germline CDR1 SGHTA, CDR2 FQGNSA. This CDR3 is CASSARGDLFSYEQYF. The CDR3 DNA reads TGTGCCAGCAGCGCGCGAGGCGACCTTTTCTCCTACGAGCAGTACTTC.

This clonotype was counted once. The gene calls are TRBV7-2 and TRBJ1-2, with D maybe TRBD1 (5 bases). Germline loops: CDR1 SGHTA, CDR2 FQGNSA. CDR3 size: 13 residues. V was shortened by 5 bases and J by 4 bases, with 11 bases between the two germline ends. The CDR3: CASSRAGRYGYTF. In nucleotides, the CDR3 is TGTGCCAGCAGCCGGGCAGGGCGCTATGGCTACACCTTC.

This chain joins TRBV6-2 or TRBV6-3 and TRBJ2-3; 7 bases agree with TRBD2. The CDR3 sequence is 16 residues long. With 5 bases clipped from V and 0 bases from J, the junction kept 8 bases outside the gene matches. The germline gives CDR1 MNHEY, CDR2 SVGEGT. The CDR3 spells CASSDPRDYSTDTQYF. In DNA, the CDR3 is TGTGCCAGCAGTGACCCTCGGGACTACAGCACAGATACGCAGTATTTT.

This clonotype was recorded at least ten times. V usage is TRBV29-1 and J usage is TRBJ2-3; TRBD2 is a possible D gene (5 bases). The CDR3 runs 14 residues. V was clipped by 3 bases and J by 4 bases, with 14 bases between them. Per germline, CDR1 SQVTM and CDR2 ANQGSEA. CDR3 residues: CSVEAPRGSDTQYF. The CDR3 nucleotides are TGCAGCGTTGAGGCCCCACGGGGTTCAGATACGCAGTATTTT.

Only a few counts were recorded for this clonotype. The V call is TRBV29-1, the J call TRBJ1-1; D perhaps matches TRBD1 (5 bases). The length of the CDR3 is 14 residues. V was trimmed by 4 bases and J by 5 bases, leaving 17 bases between them. Germline V gene data show CDR1 as SQVTM and CDR2 as ANQGSEA. This CDR3 reads CSVGGWQGRTEAFF. DNA of the CDR3: TGCAGCGTTGGAGGGTGGCAGGGACGGACTGAAGCTTTCTTT.

This rearrangement joins TRBV11-2 to TRBJ2-7; D call uncertain. The CDR3 is 12 amino acids. With 4 bases removed from V and 7 bases from J, the gap between germline ends came to 11 bases. The germline V gene encodes CDR1 SGHAT and CDR2 FQNNGV. The CDR3: CASSSFSTEQYF. Here the CDR3 DNA reads TGTGCCAGCAGCTCCTTTAGTACGGAGCAGTACTTC.

This clonotype was seen many times. This rearrangement joins TRBV11-3 to TRBJ2-3, with a weak D call TRBD2 (7 bases). The CDR3 runs 15 residues. The germline V gene encodes CDR1 SGHNT and CDR2 YENEEA. V was cut by 1 base and J by 6 bases, with 14 bases left in between. The CDR3 here is CASSLGAGALDTQYF. The CDR3, as DNA: TGTGCCAGCAGCTTAGGGGCGGGGGCGCTGGATACGCAGTATTTT.

This chain connects TRBV24-1 to TRBJ2-7, with D unresolved. CDR3 length: 13 amino acids. The germline V and J ends were trimmed by 10 bases and 1 base, with 13 bases remaining between them. Germline assignment: CDR1 KGHDR and CDR2 SFDVKD. The CDR3 loop reads CATRDSTSYEQYF. CDR3 in DNA: TGTGCCACGCGAGACTCTACTTCCTACGAGCAGTACTTC.

The DNA for the CDR3 is TGCAGTGCTGTGGACAGGGGCACAGATACGCAGTATTTT. Encoded protein: CSAVDRGTDTQYF. This chain uses TRBV20-1 with TRBJ2-3, with TRBD1 identical over 8 bases. The ends lost 5 bases at V and 1 base at J; junction bases unmatched: 2. This CDR3 region has 13 residues. The germline CDR1 and CDR2 sequences are DFQATT and SNEGSKA (reference sequence).

This chain links TRBV20-1 with TRBJ1-1; D is perhaps TRBD1 (6 bases). CDR3 length: 16 amino acids. Germline V gives CDR1 DFQATT, CDR2 SNEGSKA (reference sequence). V gave up 3 bases and J gave up 1 base, with 18 bases separating them. CDR3 sequence (DNA): TGCAGTGCTAGGGGGGATTCGGGGGCCACGAACACTGAAGCTTTCTTT. Its translation is CSARGDSGATNTEAFF.

This sequence joins TRBV25-1 and TRBJ1-3; D gene ambiguous. Germline CDR1 MGHDK, CDR2 SYGVNS. The ends were cut back, 4 bases at V and 1 base at J, with 5 bases in the middle. The length of the CDR3 is 13 residues. As DNA, the CDR3 is TGTGCCAGCAGTGGGCCGTCTGGAAACACCATATATTTT. It is translated as CASSGPSGNTIYF.

The chain has TRBV20-1 and TRBJ1-2; the D gene is possibly TRBD1 (6 bases). The V end lost 7 bases, the J end lost 6 bases, and 18 bases lay between the germline ends. The CDR3 is 13 amino acids. The germline CDR1 and CDR2 sequences are DFQATT and SNEGSKA (reference sequence). This CDR3 is CSGRGAIAHGYTF. The CDR3, as DNA: TGCAGTGGCCGGGGGGCGATAGCCCATGGCTACACCTTC.

This clonotype came up many times. The chain couples TRBV28 to TRBJ1-2, with TRBD1 as a possible D gene (5 bases). CDR1 is MDHEN, CDR2 SYDVKM, per germline. The CDR3 is 16 amino acids. The V end lost 4 bases, the J end lost 4 bases, and 19 bases lay between the germline ends. In nucleotides, the CDR3 is TGTGCCAGCAGTTCGGAATCCGGGGCATACCCCTATGGCTACACCTTC. Its protein product is CASSSESGAYPYGYTF.

J is TRBJ1-2 and V is TRBV28; no clear D. V was shortened by 6 bases and J by 5 bases, with 13 bases between the two germline ends. Germline assignment: CDR1 MDHEN and CDR2 SYDVKM. CDR3 size: 13 residues. In DNA form, the CDR3 reads TGTGCCAGCAGCCGCCCAACCCAGTATGGCTACACCTTC. It encodes CASSRPTQYGYTF.